This TCR beta chain was recorded in a study of blood T cell repertoires in COVID-19. Study-wide background: The study drew acute and convalescent COVID-19 samples from the United States, Italy and Spain. In each case, the material was cDNA or gDNA derived from T cells, B-cell-depleted T cells, or PBMCs.

The CDR3 contains 14 residues. Germline assignment: CDR1 SGHRS and CDR2 YFSETQ. The ends were cut back, 5 bases at V and 0 bases at J, with 12 bases in the middle. Original data processing: From reference gene primer amplification, estimates of nucleated cell counts were derived. The protocol was immunoSEQ multiplex PCR, while the TCRdb copy is restricted to in-frame clones and leaves out a portion. The V and J calls and clone size are taken from that table; D and trimming were inferred from the DNA. The profile shows around 50,000 clones, roughly 83% of them singletons. Sequenced input: peripheral blood. The V gene is TRBV5-1, the J gene TRBJ2-7; weak D call: TRBD2 (5 bases). This clonotype was sampled from a human donor in a cohort sampled during active COVID-19. CDR3 coding DNA: TGCGCCAGCAGTCCTTCGGCGGGCTCCTACGAGCAGTACTTC. Translated, it gives CASSPSAGSYEQYF. The variable domain in full, with the rest retrieved from reference TRBV5-1 and TRBJ2-7, is KAGVTQTPRYLIKTRGQQVTLSCSPISGHRSVSWYQQTPGQGLQFLFEYFSETQRNKGNFPGRFSGRQFSNSRSEMNVSTLELGDSALYLCASSPSAGSYEQYFGPGTRLTVT.